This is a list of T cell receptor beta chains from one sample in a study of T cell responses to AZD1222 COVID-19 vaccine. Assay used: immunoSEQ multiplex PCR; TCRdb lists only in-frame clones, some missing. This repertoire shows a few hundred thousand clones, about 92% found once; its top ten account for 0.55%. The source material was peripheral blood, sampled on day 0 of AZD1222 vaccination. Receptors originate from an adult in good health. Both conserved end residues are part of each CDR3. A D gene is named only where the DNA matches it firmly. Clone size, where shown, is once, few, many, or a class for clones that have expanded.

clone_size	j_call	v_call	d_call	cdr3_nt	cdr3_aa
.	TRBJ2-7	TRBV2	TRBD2	TGTGCCAGCGGAGGACTAGCGGGGGGCGAGCAGTACTTC	CASGGLAGGEQYF
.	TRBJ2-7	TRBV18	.	TGTGCCAGCTCACCTGCGCAGGCTGGCCTACGCGAGCAGTACTTC	CASSPAQAGLREQYF
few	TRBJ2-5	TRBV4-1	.	TGCGCCAGCAGCCAAGATAGGAATCAAGAGACCCAGTACTTC	CASSQDRNQETQYF
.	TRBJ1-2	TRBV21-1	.	TGTGCCAGCAGCAAAGCGGGTGCCCCCCCGTGGTATGGCTACACCTTC	CASSKAGAPPWYGYTF
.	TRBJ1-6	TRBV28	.	TGTGCCAGCACCGGGACCTATAATTCACCCCTCCACTTT	CASTGTYNSPLHF
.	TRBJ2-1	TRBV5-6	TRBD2	TGTGCCAGCAGCTTGGGCCCTAGCGGCACCTACAATGAGCAGTTCTTC	CASSLGPSGTYNEQFF
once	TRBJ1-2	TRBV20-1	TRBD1	TGCAGTGCTAGTAGACAGGGCGGAGGCTACACCTTC	CSASRQGGGYTF
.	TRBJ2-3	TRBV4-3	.	TGCGCCAGCAGCCGGGGACAACTCCGCACAGATACGCAGTATTTT	CASSRGQLRTDTQYF
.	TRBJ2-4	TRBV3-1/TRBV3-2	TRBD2	TGTGCCAGCAGCCCTTCTAGCGGATTACTAGCCAAAAACATTCAGTACTTC	CASSPSSGLLAKNIQYF
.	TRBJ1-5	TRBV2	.	TGTGCCAGCAGCCGCGGACAGCCCAGTACCAATCAGCCCCAGCATTTT	CASSRGQPSTNQPQHF
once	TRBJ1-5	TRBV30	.	TGTGCCTGGAGTACCCCCCCTCAGCCCCAGCATTTT	CAWSTPPQPQHF
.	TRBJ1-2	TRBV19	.	TGTGCCAGTAAGAGAACAGGGCCCTATGGCTACACCTTC	CASKRTGPYGYTF
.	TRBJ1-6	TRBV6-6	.	TGTGCCAGCACCCCCTCTGGCTTTATGGTTGGGGCCCTCCACTTT	CASTPSGFMVGALHF
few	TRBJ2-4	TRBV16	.	TGTGCCAGCAGCCAATTTAGGGAACAGGCCAAAAACATTCAGTACTTC	CASSQFREQAKNIQYF
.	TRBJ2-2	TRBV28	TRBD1	TGTGCCAGCAGATCCGGGACAGGGTCGACCGGGGAGCTGTTTTTT	CASRSGTGSTGELFF
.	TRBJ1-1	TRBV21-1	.	TGTGCCAGCAGCAAACGACAGGGACGAGTTGAAGCTTTCTTT	CASSKRQGRVEAFF
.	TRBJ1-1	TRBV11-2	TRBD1	TGTGCCAGCAGTCCAGACAGGGGGACTGAAGCTTTCTTT	CASSPDRGTEAFF
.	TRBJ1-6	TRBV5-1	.	TGCGCCAGCAGCAGATCATCAGGCGGACTCAATTCACCCCTCCACTTT	CASSRSSGGLNSPLHF
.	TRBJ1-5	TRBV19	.	TGTGCCAGTAGTCCCGGCCAGGGATGGGTGAAGAGCGGCAATCAGCCCCAGCATTTT	CASSPGQGWVKSGNQPQHF
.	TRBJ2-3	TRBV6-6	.	TGTGCCAGCAGGGATGAAGGGGGGCCAGGCACAGATACGCAGTATTTT	CASRDEGGPGTDTQYF
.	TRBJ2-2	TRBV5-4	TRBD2	TGTGCCAGCAGCTTGGGCGGGGGGCAAAACACCGGGGAGCTGTTTTTT	CASSLGGGQNTGELFF
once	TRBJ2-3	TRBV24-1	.	TGTGCCACCAGTGATCCACGGCGCACAGATACGCAGTATTTT	CATSDPRRTDTQYF
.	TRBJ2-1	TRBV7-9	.	TGTGCCAGCAGCTTTTGGGCCGACCCCTACAATGAGCAGTTCTTC	CASSFWADPYNEQFF
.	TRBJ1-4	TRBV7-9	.	TGTGCCATTCCGGGGGGATGGCTCAATGAAAAACTGTTTTTT	CAIPGGWLNEKLFF
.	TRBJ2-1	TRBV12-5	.	TGTGCTAGTGGTTACCCCCAGCGGCCCTACAATGAGCAGTTCTTC	CASGYPQRPYNEQFF
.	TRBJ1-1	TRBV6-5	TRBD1	TGTGCCAGCACCCTGGACAGGGGGCGCGGGACTGAAGCTTTCTTT	CASTLDRGRGTEAFF
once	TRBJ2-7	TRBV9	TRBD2	TGTGCCAGCAGCCCCGGACTAGCGGGAACCGAGCAGTACTTC	CASSPGLAGTEQYF
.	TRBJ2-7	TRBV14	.	TGTGCCAGCAGCGAATTGGACTCTTACGAGCAGTACTTC	CASSELDSYEQYF
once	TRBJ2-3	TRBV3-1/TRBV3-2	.	TGTGCCAGCAGCCCCGGGAGCGACACAGATACGCAGTATTTT	CASSPGSDTDTQYF
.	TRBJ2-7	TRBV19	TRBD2	TGTGCCAGTAGTATCACTAGCGGAAGGTACGAGCAGTACTTC	CASSITSGRYEQYF
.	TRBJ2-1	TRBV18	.	TGTGCCAGCTCACCAACCAAGGACTTCGAGCAGTTCTTC	CASSPTKDFEQFF
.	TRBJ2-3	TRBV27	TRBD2	TGTGCCAGCAGTTTAGGCGGGGGGCGAGCAGATACGCAGTATTTT	CASSLGGGRADTQYF
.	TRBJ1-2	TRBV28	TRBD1	TGTGCCAGCACTCCGGGACAGCTTTATGGCTACACCTTC	CASTPGQLYGYTF
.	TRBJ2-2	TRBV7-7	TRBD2	TGTGCCAGCAGCTTAAGGGGCGGGAGGAACACCGGGGAGCTGTTTTTT	CASSLRGGRNTGELFF
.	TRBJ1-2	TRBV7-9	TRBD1	TGTGCCAGCAGCCCGGCGGGGGACAGGGCAGTTGGCGGCTACACCTTC	CASSPAGDRAVGGYTF
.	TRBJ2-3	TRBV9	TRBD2	TGTGCCAGCAGCTTACTAGCGGGAGGGAGCGCGAATACGCAGTATTTT	CASSLLAGGSANTQYF
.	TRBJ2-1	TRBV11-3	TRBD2	TGTGCCAGCAGCCCGATTGTGGGTAGCGGGATCAATGAGCAGTTCTTC	CASSPIVGSGINEQFF
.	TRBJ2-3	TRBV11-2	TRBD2	TGTGCCAGCAGCTCACCCTGGCGGGGGGGAGATACGCAGTATTTT	CASSSPWRGGDTQYF
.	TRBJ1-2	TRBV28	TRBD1	TGTGCCAGCAGTTTATCATTTGGGACAGGGATTTATGGCTACACCTTC	CASSLSFGTGIYGYTF
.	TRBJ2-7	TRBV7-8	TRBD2	TGTGCCAGCAGCTTACCACAGGCTCCTACCGGGACTAGGTCCTACGAGCAGTACTTC	CASSLPQAPTGTRSYEQYF
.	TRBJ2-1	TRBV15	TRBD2	TGTGCCACCAGCAGAGACAGGACTAGCGGGAGAGGTGAGCAGTTCTTC	CATSRDRTSGRGEQFF
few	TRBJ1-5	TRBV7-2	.	TGTGCCAGCAGCTCGAAGAGCAATCAGCCCCAGCATTTT	CASSSKSNQPQHF
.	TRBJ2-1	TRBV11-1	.	TGTGCCAGCACCAGGGACAATGAGCAGTTCTTC	CASTRDNEQFF
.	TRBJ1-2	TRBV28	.	TGTGCCAGCAGCCCCACGGGGGGGGTTGGTGGCAACACCTTC	CASSPTGGVGGNTF
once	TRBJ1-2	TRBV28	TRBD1	TGTGCCAGCACCGCTGCGACAGGGGTACGCGGCTACACCTTC	CASTAATGVRGYTF
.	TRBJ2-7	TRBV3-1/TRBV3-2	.	TGTGCCAGCAGCTTGAAAGGAGGGTCCTACGAGCAGTACTTC	CASSLKGGSYEQYF
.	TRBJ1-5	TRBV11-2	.	TGTGCCAGCAGCTTAGGCACGGGACGGGGGGACGGTCAGCCCCAGCATTTT	CASSLGTGRGDGQPQHF
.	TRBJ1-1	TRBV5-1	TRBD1	TGCGCCAGCAGCTTGGGAGGGGGCGTCATGAACACTGAAGCTTTCTTT	CASSLGGGVMNTEAFF
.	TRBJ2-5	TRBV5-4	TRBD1	TGTGCCAGCAGCTCCCCGACAGGGGGCACAGAGACCCAGTACTTC	CASSSPTGGTETQYF
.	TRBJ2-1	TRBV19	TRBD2	TGTGCCAGTAGTATTAGCGGGTCCTACAATGAGCAGTTCTTC	CASSISGSYNEQFF